A selection of T cell receptor beta chains follows, all from one sample in a study of blood T cell repertoires in COVID-19. TCRdb's copy holds only in-frame clones and misses some; the assay was immunoSEQ multiplex PCR. The table lists about 190,000 clones, roughly four fifths of them singletons. Sequencing was done on a sample of peripheral blood. Receptors originate from a woman aged 25-40 years with acute or convalescent COVID-19. The CDR3 runs from the conserved cysteine through the conserved F or W. Each record gives: J gene, clone size, D gene, V gene, CDR3 protein, CDR3 DNA. The D gene is left open where the match is weak. Rows may omit the clone size; those that give it use once, few, many or a size class.

TRBJ2-1	once	TRBD1	TRBV18	CASSHKTGTETYNEQFF	TGTGCCAGCTCCCACAAAACCGGGACAGAGACCTACAATGAGCAGTTCTTC
TRBJ1-5	.	.	TRBV7-2	CASSPDPRQPQHF	TGTGCCAGCAGCCCCGATCCCAGGCAGCCCCAGCATTTT
TRBJ2-2	few	.	TRBV19	CASSLGQNTGELFF	TGTGCCAGTAGCTTAGGACAGAACACCGGGGAGCTGTTTTTT
TRBJ1-2	.	.	TRBV7-8	CASSLDSYGYTF	TGTGCCAGCAGCTTGGACAGCTATGGCTACACCTTC
TRBJ1-2	few	TRBD1	TRBV30	CAWHDRDRNYGYTF	TGTGCCTGGCATGATCGGGACAGAAACTATGGCTACACCTTC
TRBJ1-6	.	.	TRBV30	CAWSLLTGTRNSPLHF	TGTGCCTGGAGCTTACTCACCGGGACAAGGAATTCACCCCTCCACTTT
TRBJ2-2	many	.	TRBV2	CASNPQGGGELFF	TGTGCCAGCAACCCACAGGGTGGCGGGGAGCTGTTTTTT
TRBJ2-7	.	.	TRBV2	CASRESIGVYEQYF	TGTGCCAGCAGGGAGTCTATAGGGGTCTACGAGCAGTACTTC
TRBJ2-2	.	TRBD2	TRBV29-1	CSAGGTGELFF	TGCAGCGCCGGGGGGACCGGGGAGCTGTTTTTT
TRBJ2-5	.	.	TRBV20-1	CSALRETQYF	TGCAGTGCCCTACGGGAGACCCAGTACTTC
TRBJ2-7	.	.	TRBV5-6	CASSFDRSSYEQYF	TGTGCCAGCAGCTTTGACAGGAGCTCCTACGAGCAGTACTTC
TRBJ2-1	.	TRBD1	TRBV29-1	CSVELEQGAYNEQFF	TGCAGCGTTGAGCTTGAGCAGGGGGCCTACAATGAGCAGTTCTTC
TRBJ1-2	.	.	TRBV14	CASSQVGGRVYGYTF	TGTGCCAGCAGCCAAGTAGGGGGTCGTGTCTATGGCTACACCTTC
TRBJ1-1	few	.	TRBV19	CASSAGTGYTEAFF	TGTGCCAGTAGTGCCGGAACAGGGTACACTGAAGCTTTCTTT
TRBJ2-1	.	.	TRBV7-2	CASNFGGTEGGEQFF	TGTGCCAGCAACTTTGGGGGGACAGAAGGCGGTGAGCAGTTCTTC
TRBJ2-2	few	.	TRBV6-5	CASRRAAMVAGELFF	TGTGCCAGTCGACGAGCAGCGATGGTCGCCGGGGAGCTGTTTTTT
TRBJ1-3	.	.	TRBV6-6	CASSYSTQASGNTIYF	TGTGCCAGCAGTTATTCTACCCAGGCCTCTGGAAACACCATATATTTT
TRBJ1-5	.	.	TRBV15	CATSTLRDSNQPQHF	TGTGCCACCAGCACCCTCAGGGATAGCAATCAGCCCCAGCATTTT
TRBJ2-2	.	.	TRBV7-8	CASSPAGTNTGELFF	TGTGCCAGCAGCCCGGCGGGGACCAACACCGGGGAGCTGTTTTTT
TRBJ2-5	.	.	TRBV4-2	CASSQVLAGASLETQYF	TGTGCCAGCAGCCAAGTGTTGGCGGGGGCCTCTCTAGAGACCCAGTACTTC
TRBJ1-3	.	.	TRBV7-9	CASRQGSGNTIYF	TGTGCCAGCAGGCAGGGCTCTGGAAACACCATATATTTT
TRBJ1-1	.	TRBD1	TRBV11-2	CASATGVGTEAFF	TGTGCCAGCGCGACAGGGGTGGGCACTGAAGCTTTCTTT
TRBJ2-1	.	TRBD2	TRBV19	CASSIRGGYNEQFF	TGTGCCAGTAGTATTCGGGGGGGTTACAATGAGCAGTTCTTC
TRBJ2-3	.	TRBD2	TRBV9	CASSRGLAGNTDTQYF	TGTGCCAGCAGCAGGGGACTAGCGGGGAACACAGATACGCAGTATTTT
TRBJ2-7	.	.	TRBV27	CASSFGTGAYEQYF	TGTGCCAGCAGTTTTGGCACGGGAGCCTACGAGCAGTACTTC
TRBJ1-4	.	TRBD1	TRBV5-1	CASSTGQGATTNEKLFF	TGCGCCAGCAGCACAGGACAGGGGGCAACAACTAATGAAAAACTGTTTTTT
TRBJ2-7	.	.	TRBV11-2	CASSLGGDSYEQYF	TGTGCCAGCAGCTTAGGCGGAGACTCCTACGAGCAGTACTTC
TRBJ1-4	once	.	TRBV4-2	CASSQGTTVDNEKLFF	TGTGCCAGCAGCCAAGGTACGACAGTCGATAATGAAAAACTGTTTTTT
TRBJ1-2	few	TRBD1	TRBV11-2	CASSSTGVNNYGYTF	TGTGCCAGCAGCTCGACAGGGGTGAACAACTATGGCTACACCTTC
TRBJ2-5	once	.	TRBV5-1	CASSLTPLAQETQYF	TGCGCCAGCAGCTTGACCCCGTTGGCCCAAGAGACCCAGTACTTC
TRBJ1-2	.	.	TRBV29-1	CSVDTGNLWLHLCWGYTF	TGCAGCGTGGACACAGGCAATCTATGGCTACACCTCTGTTGGGGCTACACCTTC
TRBJ2-4	.	TRBD1	TRBV6-5	CASSYEQGLSKNIQYF	TGTGCCAGCAGTTACGAACAGGGGTTGAGCAAAAACATTCAGTACTTC